A selection of T cell receptor beta chains follows, all from one sample in a study of cytomegalovirus exposure and HLA in healthy donors. The repertoire was sequenced with immunoSEQ multiplex PCR; TCRdb's copy has only in-frame clones and lacks some. This sample yields 50,000 to 65,000 clones, of which around 90% are seen a single time; roughly 8.4% belongs to the top ten. The specimen sequenced was PBMCs. The receptors were gathered from a woman aged 18-29 years in good health and CMV-seropositive. The CDR3 runs from the conserved cysteine through the conserved F or W. The D gene is left open where the match is weak. The size entry is marked missing in some rows and otherwise reads once, few, many or a size class.

d_call: -
j_call: TRBJ2-2
clone_size: -
v_call: TRBV5-5
cdr3_aa: CASSLAQVAGNTGELFF
cdr3_nt: TGTGCCAGCAGCTTGGCCCAGGTGGCAGGGAACACCGGGGAGCTGTTTTTT

d_call: -
j_call: TRBJ1-2
clone_size: -
v_call: TRBV5-1
cdr3_aa: CASSLGAGAYGYTF
cdr3_nt: TGCGCCAGCAGCTTGGGAGCGGGCGCCTATGGCTACACCTTC

d_call: TRBD1
j_call: TRBJ1-2
clone_size: -
v_call: TRBV27
cdr3_aa: CASSPDRDYGYTF
cdr3_nt: TGTGCCAGCAGTCCGGACAGGGACTATGGCTACACCTTC

d_call: -
j_call: TRBJ2-5
clone_size: -
v_call: TRBV4-2
cdr3_aa: CASSQDYQETQYF
cdr3_nt: TGTGCCAGCAGCCAGGACTACCAAGAGACCCAGTACTTC

d_call: -
j_call: TRBJ1-6
clone_size: -
v_call: TRBV6-6
cdr3_aa: CASRGEAYNSPLHF
cdr3_nt: TGTGCCAGCAGAGGTGAGGCCTATAATTCACCCCTCCACTTT

d_call: TRBD2
j_call: TRBJ2-2
clone_size: -
v_call: TRBV10-2
cdr3_aa: CASTRLAGASNTGELFF
cdr3_nt: TGCGCCAGCACTAGACTAGCGGGGGCCTCGAACACCGGGGAGCTGTTTTTT

d_call: TRBD1
j_call: TRBJ1-1
clone_size: -
v_call: TRBV7-3
cdr3_aa: CASSLIRDSEAFF
cdr3_nt: TGTGCCAGCAGCTTAATTCGGGACAGTGAAGCTTTCTTT

d_call: TRBD1
j_call: TRBJ1-1
clone_size: -
v_call: TRBV5-6
cdr3_aa: CASSFTGGTEAFF
cdr3_nt: TGTGCCAGCAGCTTCACAGGGGGCACTGAAGCTTTCTTT

d_call: TRBD1
j_call: TRBJ2-1
clone_size: -
v_call: TRBV5-5
cdr3_aa: CASSPTGISVDEQFF
cdr3_nt: TGTGCCAGCAGCCCGACAGGGATATCGGTCGATGAGCAGTTCTTC

d_call: -
j_call: TRBJ2-1
clone_size: -
v_call: TRBV6-5
cdr3_aa: CASSTQGVEQFF
cdr3_nt: TGTGCCAGCAGTACCCAGGGTGTTGAGCAGTTCTTC

d_call: -
j_call: TRBJ1-1
clone_size: once
v_call: TRBV6-6
cdr3_aa: CASSHNAGVTEAFF
cdr3_nt: TGTGCCAGCAGTCACAACGCAGGGGTTACTGAAGCTTTCTTT

d_call: TRBD1
j_call: TRBJ2-5
clone_size: -
v_call: TRBV5-1
cdr3_aa: CASSLYRDRGFQETQYF
cdr3_nt: TGCGCCAGCAGCTTATACCGGGACAGGGGATTCCAAGAGACCCAGTACTTC

d_call: TRBD1
j_call: TRBJ1-2
clone_size: -
v_call: TRBV14
cdr3_aa: CASSQDRTGENLYGYTF
cdr3_nt: TGTGCCAGCAGCCAAGACAGGACAGGGGAAAACCTATATGGCTACACCTTC

d_call: TRBD1
j_call: TRBJ1-3
clone_size: once
v_call: TRBV2
cdr3_aa: CASTGTGLNTIYF
cdr3_nt: TGTGCCAGCACCGGGACAGGGCTAAACACCATATATTTT

d_call: TRBD1
j_call: TRBJ2-7
clone_size: -
v_call: TRBV2
cdr3_aa: CASWGDRVYEQYF
cdr3_nt: TGTGCCAGTTGGGGGGACAGGGTCTACGAGCAGTACTTC

d_call: -
j_call: TRBJ1-2
clone_size: few
v_call: TRBV12-2
cdr3_aa: CASRLGPAGRGRNYGYTF
cdr3_nt: TGTGCAAGTCGCTTAGGCCCCGCTGGCAGGGGAAGGAACTATGGCTACACCTTC

d_call: -
j_call: TRBJ1-6
clone_size: -
v_call: TRBV19
cdr3_aa: CVSSMEKTSFGSPLHF
cdr3_nt: TGTGTCAGTAGTATGGAGAAAACTTCGTTCGGTTCACCCCTCCACTTT

d_call: -
j_call: TRBJ1-1
clone_size: -
v_call: TRBV29-1
cdr3_aa: CSAWGPPLTEAFF
cdr3_nt: TGCAGCGCCTGGGGGCCCCCTTTGACTGAAGCTTTCTTT

d_call: TRBD2
j_call: TRBJ2-2
clone_size: -
v_call: TRBV5-6
cdr3_aa: CASSLVAGQNTGELFF
cdr3_nt: TGTGCCAGCAGCCTCGTAGCGGGGCAGAACACCGGGGAGCTGTTTTTT

d_call: TRBD1
j_call: TRBJ2-7
clone_size: -
v_call: TRBV28
cdr3_aa: CASSSYIGTGGRSYEQYF
cdr3_nt: TGTGCCAGCAGTTCCTACATCGGGACAGGGGGTCGCTCCTACGAGCAGTACTTC

d_call: -
j_call: TRBJ2-4
clone_size: -
v_call: TRBV11-2
cdr3_aa: CASSPSLGGLALAKNIQYF
cdr3_nt: TGTGCCAGCAGCCCATCCCTGGGAGGTCTAGCGCTAGCCAAAAACATTCAGTACTTC

d_call: TRBD1
j_call: TRBJ1-6
clone_size: -
v_call: TRBV19
cdr3_aa: CASSIARGQGVPESPLHF
cdr3_nt: TGTGCCAGTAGTATAGCTCGGGGACAGGGTGTACCTGAATCACCCCTCCACTTT

d_call: TRBD2
j_call: TRBJ2-1
clone_size: -
v_call: TRBV10-1
cdr3_aa: CASSPWRGDALLRNEQFF
cdr3_nt: TGCGCCAGCAGCCCCTGGCGGGGGGACGCCCTTCTGCGCAATGAGCAGTTCTTC

d_call: -
j_call: TRBJ2-3
clone_size: -
v_call: TRBV5-5
cdr3_aa: CASSLRGNTDTQYF
cdr3_nt: TGTGCCAGCAGCTTGAGGGGGAACACAGATACGCAGTATTTT

d_call: -
j_call: TRBJ1-4
clone_size: -
v_call: TRBV4-2
cdr3_aa: CASSQDPGLTNEKLFF
cdr3_nt: TGTGCCAGCAGCCAAGATCCAGGGTTAACTAATGAAAAACTGTTTTTT

d_call: -
j_call: TRBJ1-6
clone_size: few
v_call: TRBV30
cdr3_aa: CAWTRENSPLHF
cdr3_nt: TGTGCCTGGACCAGGGAAAATTCACCCCTCCACTTT

d_call: -
j_call: TRBJ2-7
clone_size: -
v_call: TRBV27
cdr3_aa: CASSLTSSYEQYF
cdr3_nt: TGTGCCAGCAGTTTAACTAGTTCCTACGAGCAGTACTTC

d_call: -
j_call: TRBJ1-1
clone_size: -
v_call: TRBV30
cdr3_aa: CATSKIRRGTEAFF
cdr3_nt: TGTGCCACCTCGAAAATAAGGAGGGGCACTGAAGCTTTCTTT

d_call: -
j_call: TRBJ2-1
clone_size: -
v_call: TRBV28
cdr3_aa: CASSFPGVYNEQFF
cdr3_nt: TGTGCCAGCAGTTTTCCAGGGGTCTACAATGAGCAGTTCTTC

d_call: -
j_call: TRBJ1-5
clone_size: -
v_call: TRBV2
cdr3_aa: CASSESHRGNQPQHF
cdr3_nt: TGTGCCAGCAGTGAATCCCACCGGGGCAATCAGCCCCAGCATTTT

d_call: TRBD2
j_call: TRBJ2-1
clone_size: -
v_call: TRBV4-1
cdr3_aa: CASRDRGGQQNEQFF
cdr3_nt: TGCGCCAGCAGGGATCGGGGGGGCCAGCAAAATGAGCAGTTCTTC

d_call: -
j_call: TRBJ1-2
clone_size: -
v_call: TRBV2
cdr3_aa: CASSRGGEEHDGYTF
cdr3_nt: TGTGCCAGCAGTAGGGGCGGGGAAGAACATGATGGCTACACCTTC

d_call: -
j_call: TRBJ1-3
clone_size: -
v_call: TRBV2
cdr3_aa: CASSEHTSTRNTIYF
cdr3_nt: TGTGCCAGCAGTGAACACACGTCGACTAGAAACACCATATATTTT